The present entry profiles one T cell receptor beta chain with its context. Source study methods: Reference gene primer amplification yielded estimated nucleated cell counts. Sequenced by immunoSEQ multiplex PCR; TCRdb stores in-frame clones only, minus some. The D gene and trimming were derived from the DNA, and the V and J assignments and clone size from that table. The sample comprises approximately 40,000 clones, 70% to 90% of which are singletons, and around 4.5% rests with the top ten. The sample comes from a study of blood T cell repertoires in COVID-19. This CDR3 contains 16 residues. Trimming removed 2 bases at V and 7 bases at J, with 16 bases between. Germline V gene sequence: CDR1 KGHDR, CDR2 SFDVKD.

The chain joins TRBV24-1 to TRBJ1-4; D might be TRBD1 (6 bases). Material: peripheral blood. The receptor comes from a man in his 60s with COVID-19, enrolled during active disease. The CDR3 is CATSDSGDTEGEKLFF. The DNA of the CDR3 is TGTGCCACCAGTGATTCCGGGGACACCGAGGGTGAAAAACTGTTTTTT.